Here is one TCR beta chain with its context. Replicate PCRs run on sorted subsets employed 200 to 250 ng DNA, 30,000 to 35,000 T cell genomes. The repertoire was sequenced with immunoSEQ multiplex PCR; TCRdb's copy has only in-frame clones and lacks some. Of some 550,000 clones in the sample, around 97% are singletons; the top ten hold 0.057%. This record belongs to a study of shared clonotypes between healthy human individuals. Germline V gene lookup returns CDR1 SGHAT and CDR2 FQNNGV. Deletions cut 4 bases from V and 2 bases from J, with 14 bases between. The length of the CDR3 is 15 residues. The chain combines TRBV11-2 with TRBJ1-2, with D possibly matching TRBD1 (6 bases). The sequenced material came from naive CD4+ T cells sorted from blood. Sample subset: CD45RA+ positively selected. The sequence was obtained from a young woman in good health. The DNA for the CDR3 is TGTGCCAGCAGCTGGAACAGGGCTCGAAACTATGGCTACACCTTC. Protein: CASSWNRARNYGYTF.